This entry features one T cell receptor (beta chain) sequence. Germline CDR1 SGHTA, CDR2 FQGNSA. The CDR3 has 16 residues. The ends lost 0 bases at V and 4 bases at J; junction bases unmatched: 7. The data originate from a study of blood T cell repertoires in COVID-19. Per the original methods: Estimation of nucleated cell counts was performed using reference gene primer amplification. Here immunoSEQ multiplex PCR was the method, and the copy in TCRdb shows in-frame clones only, minus some. V and J calls and clone size are those listed in that table; D and trimming were worked out from the DNA. The sample has some 130,000 clones; roughly 79% are singletons.

Material for sequencing was peripheral blood. This receptor was taken from a man aged 80 or over with acute or convalescent COVID-19. The chain is built from TRBV7-2 and TRBJ2-5; 8 nucleotides align to TRBD1. The CDR3 region has the DNA TGTGCCAGCAGCTTAGCGGCACAGGGGGACGGAGAGACCCAGTACTTC. Translating it yields CASSLAAQGDGETQYF.